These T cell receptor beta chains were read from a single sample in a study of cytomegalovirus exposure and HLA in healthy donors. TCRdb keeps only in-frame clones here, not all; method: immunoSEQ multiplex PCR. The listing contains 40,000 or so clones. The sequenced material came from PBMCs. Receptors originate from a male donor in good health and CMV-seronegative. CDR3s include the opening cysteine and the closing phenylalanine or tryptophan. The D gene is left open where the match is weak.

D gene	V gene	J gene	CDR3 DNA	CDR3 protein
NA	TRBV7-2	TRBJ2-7	TGTGCCAGCAGCTTAGGTGTTCGGGGCGAGCAGTACTTC	CASSLGVRGEQYF
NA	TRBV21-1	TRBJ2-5	TGTGCCAGCAGCAACAGGGTGCGGGGTAGGGCCCAGTACTTC	CASSNRVRGRAQYF
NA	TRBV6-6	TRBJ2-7	TGTGCCAGCAGTTACACGGGACATGATCTACGATTGGAGTACTTC	CASSYTGHDLRLEYF
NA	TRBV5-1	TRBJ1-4	TGCGCCAGCAGACCAGGGCTAAATGAAAAACTGTTTTTT	CASRPGLNEKLFF
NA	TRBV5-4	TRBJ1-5	TGTGCCAGCAGCAACACAGGGCCCTATAGCAATCAGCCCCAGCATTTT	CASSNTGPYSNQPQHF
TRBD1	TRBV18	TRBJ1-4	TGTGCCAGCTCACCCCAGACAGGGGGCCAGGAAAAACTGTTTTTT	CASSPQTGGQEKLFF
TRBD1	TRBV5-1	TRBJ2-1	TGCGCCAGCAGCTTCGGGACAGCCTTGGGGAATGAGCAGTTCTTC	CASSFGTALGNEQFF
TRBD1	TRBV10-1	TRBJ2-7	TGCGCCAGCAGCAGACAGGGAAAGAGCTACGAGCAGTACTTC	CASSRQGKSYEQYF
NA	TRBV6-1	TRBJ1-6	TGTGCCAGCAGTGGAGAGGGAAATTTCTATAATTCACCCCTCCACTTT	CASSGEGNFYNSPLHF
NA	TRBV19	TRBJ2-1	TGTGCCAGTAGTGCTGAGATTTACAATGAGCAGTTCTTC	CASSAEIYNEQFF
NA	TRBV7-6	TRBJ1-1	TGTGCCAGCAGCCCGGGACTGCCGAACACTGAAGCTTTCTTT	CASSPGLPNTEAFF
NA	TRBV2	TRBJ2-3	TGTGCCAGCAGACAGGATAGCACAGATACGCAGTATTTT	CASRQDSTDTQYF
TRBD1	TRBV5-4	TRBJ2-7	TGTGCCAGCAGCTCGAGGGACAGGGAGGCCTACGAGCAGTACTTC	CASSSRDREAYEQYF
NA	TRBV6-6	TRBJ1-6	TGTGCCAGCAGTTCAACAGGGTCCCCGAATAATTCACCCCTCCACTTT	CASSSTGSPNNSPLHF
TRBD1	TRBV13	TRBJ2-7	TGTGCCAGCAGCGGGGCCGGGACAGAGCGCGAGCAGTACTTC	CASSGAGTEREQYF
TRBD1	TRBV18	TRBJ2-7	TGTGCCAGTTCACTCCGGGACAGGGGATTCGAGCAGTACTTC	CASSLRDRGFEQYF
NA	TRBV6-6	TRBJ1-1	TGTGCCGTCCTGACACCTGCCACTGAAGCTTTCTTT	CAVLTPATEAFF
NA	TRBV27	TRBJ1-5	TGTGCCAGCAGTTTGACGGGGAATCAGCCCCAGCATTTT	CASSLTGNQPQHF
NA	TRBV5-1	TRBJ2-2	TGCGCCAGCAGTTCCGGGACTTGGTCCGGGGAGCTGTTTTTT	CASSSGTWSGELFF
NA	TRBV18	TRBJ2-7	TGTGCCAGCTCACCTGGGCATCCGGGATCGGGATACGAGCAGTACTTC	CASSPGHPGSGYEQYF
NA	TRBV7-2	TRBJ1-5	TGTGCCAGCAGCTTTTCCCGGGAGGTCTCCCAGCATTTT	CASSFSREVSQHF
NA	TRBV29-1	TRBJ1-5	TGCAGCGTGAGGCGAGATAGCAATCAGCCCCAGCATTTT	CSVRRDSNQPQHF
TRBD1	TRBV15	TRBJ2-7	TGTGCCACCAGCAGAGCCAGGGGGTCCTACGAGCAGTACTTC	CATSRARGSYEQYF
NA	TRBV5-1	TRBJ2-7	TGCGCCAGCAGCTACTCTAGGAACGAGCAGTACTTC	CASSYSRNEQYF
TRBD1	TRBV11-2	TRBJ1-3	TGTGCCAGCAGCTCTAGGAGGGTGGGACAGCCTTCCTCTGGAAACACCATATATTTT	CASSSRRVGQPSSGNTIYF
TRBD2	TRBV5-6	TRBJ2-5	TGTGCCAGCAGCTTGGTGGCGGGGGAAGAGACCCAGTACTTC	CASSLVAGEETQYF
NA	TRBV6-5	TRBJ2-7	TGTGCCAGCAGTTCCCTCGACAGGTATTACTACGAGCAGTACTTC	CASSSLDRYYYEQYF
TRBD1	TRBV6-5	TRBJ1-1	TGTGCCAGCAGTTACTCGACAGGGGCTAGGGACACTGAAGCTTTCTTT	CASSYSTGARDTEAFF
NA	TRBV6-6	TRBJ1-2	TGTGCCAGCAGTTACCCCGGGGGGGGCTATGGCTACACCTTC	CASSYPGGGYGYTF
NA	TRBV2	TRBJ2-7	TGTGCCAGCAGTGGGAGTCACTCGTCCGAGCAGTACTTC	CASSGSHSSEQYF
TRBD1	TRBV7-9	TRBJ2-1	TGTGCCAGCAGCTCCCGGGACAGGGGCCACAATGAGCAGTTCTTC	CASSSRDRGHNEQFF
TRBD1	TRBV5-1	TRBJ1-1	TGCGCCAGCAGCTTGGGGACAGGGGGCGGTGGTGAAGCTTTCTTT	CASSLGTGGGGEAFF